The present TCR beta chain was sequenced within a study of T cell changes during pregnancy in multiple sclerosis. Trimming pared 3 bases from V and 0 bases from J, leaving 11 bases between. The germline V gene encodes CDR1 SQVTM and CDR2 ANQGSEA. CDR3 length: 14 amino acids. Data came from immunoSEQ multiplex PCR; TCRdb stores just in-frame clones and leaves some out. The table includes about 40,000 clones, roughly 90% detected once. This specimen was CD4+ T cells from peripheral blood mononuclear cells, taken in the third trimester of pregnancy. This chain links TRBV29-1 with TRBJ1-2, with unresolved D. This clonotype was sampled from a female donor with multiple sclerosis, enrolled in a pregnancy study. CDR3 amino acids: CSVETRSTNYGYTF. The CDR3 coding sequence is TGCAGCGTTGAGACCCGGAGCACTAACTATGGCTACACCTTC. Based on the CDR3 plus reference TRBV29-1 and TRBJ1-2, the full variable domain is SAVISQKPSRDICQRGTSLTIQCQVDSQVTMMFWYRQQPGQSLTLIATANQGSEATYESGFVIDKFPISRPNLTFSTLTVSNMSPEDSSIYLCSVETRSTNYGYTFGSGTRLTVV.